The entry below gives a single TCR beta chain sequence along with its context. It has no known antigen specificity. No qualities accompany the bases; no much larger clone lies one base away. The source of the sample is a study of blood T cell repertoires in COVID-19 (dated by TCRdb to 2020 to 2022). General notes on the study: The collaborator samples originated in the United States, Italy and Spain and spanned the acute and convalescent phases of COVID-19. The prospective study material was composed of cDNA or gDNA derived from T cells, B-cell-depleted T cells, or PBMCs. Deeply sampled blood TCRbeta repertoires from subjects exposed to, actively infected with, or recovered from COVID-19 were included in the dataset. A freely available public database, intended as a resource for researchers studying the immune response to SARS-CoV-2, is where the repertoires were released. Samples were obtained from the ongoing ImmuneRACE study (first 160 participants) and from over 1,000 subjects provided by 6 global collaborators. Sample metadata almost always included a de-identified subject ID, COVID-19 status, age in years and sex. Where available, HLA class I and class II types were taken from metadata supplied by the sample provider and were not determined by assay-based typing.

The CDR3 contains 14 residues, cysteine and phenylalanine counted. The kept DNA is CDR3 alone, 42 bases in frame from the first base. At the junction V is shortened by 2 bases and J by 9 bases, with 17 bases in between. TCRbeta CDR3 regions were amplified from genomic DNA using the immunoSEQ Assay, a bias-controlled multiplex PCR. Regarding the original processing steps: Nucleated cell counts per sample were estimated from amplification of reference gene primers within the assay. To quantify the absolute abundance of each unique TCRbeta CDR3 rearrangement, sequence reads were collapsed and filtered. For each sample, productive Simpson clonality was calculated as the square root of Simpson's diversity index over productive rearrangements. What TCRdb holds here is the immuneACCESS table cut down to in-frame rearrangements. Part of the clones is not present; checked against another copy, under half of the missing clones reflect an unresolved V gene, and the others are unexplained. That table furnishes V, J and clone size, whereas the DNA furnished D and trimming. The sample table shows about 150,000 clones, and approximately 82% are seen once. The biggest ten clones account for roughly 9.8% of the sample.

General conclusions and limits of the study: The amount of clinical and demographic metadata varied by source and participant and was provided uncurated.

The collaborating institutions used their own protocols to collect whole blood in K2EDTA tubes. For TCRbeta analysis, collaborator samples were shipped as frozen whole blood, as isolated PBMCs, or as DNA extracted from either sample type. The chain was built from TRBV23-1 and TRBJ2-7; matching of 5 bases hints at TRBD2 as the D gene. TRBV23-1 carries the ORF label, with uncertain function. The sequence derives from a woman between 45 and 65 years old with acute or convalescent COVID-19. The material sequenced was peripheral blood. The CDR3 in this case is CASSQKPHSRGQYF. The bases are TGCGCCAGCAGTCAAAAACCCCACTCCCGGGGGCAGTACTTC.